Listed here are 18 T cell receptor beta chains from one sample, sequenced in a study of blood T cell repertoires in COVID-19. Some clones are missing from TCRdb's copy, which holds only in-frame ones; the method was immunoSEQ multiplex PCR. The data contain roughly 70,000 clones, more than 65% of them seen just once; the ten biggest clones take up 4.5% to 5.5%. What was sequenced was peripheral blood. The receptors originated from a woman aged 60-75 years with acute or convalescent COVID-19.

The chain joins TRBV5-1 to TRBJ1-4; D perhaps matches TRBD1 (6 bases). Between the trimmed V and J ends, which lost 4 bases and 0 bases, there was a span of 13 bases. This CDR3 has 16 amino acids. From germline, CDR1 is SGHRS and CDR2 YFSETQ. The CDR3 sequence: CASSQGRGATNEKLFF. CDR3 nucleotides: TGCGCCAGCAGCCAGGGGAGAGGGGCAACTAATGAAAAACTGTTTTTT.

This chain uses TRBV7-2 with TRBJ2-1, with 13 bases lining up with TRBD2. Germline V CDR1 and CDR2: SGHTA, FQGNSA. Germline trimming cut 5 bases from V and 6 bases from J; bases unmatched to any gene: 4. CDR3 length: 15 residues. The CDR3, as DNA: TGTGCCAGCAGCATACTAGCGGGGGGGCCCAATGAGCAGTTCTTC. As protein: CASSILAGGPNEQFF.

The rearrangement joins TRBV3-1 (or the pseudogene TRBV3-2) to TRBJ1-4; D perhaps matches TRBD1 (5 bases). The germline V and J ends were trimmed by 2 bases and 3 bases, with 13 bases remaining between them. The CDR3 sequence is 16 residues long. Germline values: CDR1 LGHDT, CDR2 YNNKEL (reference sequence). Written as DNA, the CDR3 is TGTGCCAGCAGCCAAAAGACCGGGGGTTCTAATGAAAAACTGTTTTTT. Translation gives CASSQKTGGSNEKLFF.

In regard to this clone: Other nucleotide sequences in the sample specify the same CDR3. The V call is TRBV5-1, the J call TRBJ1-2; 7 bases align to TRBD1. V lost 7 bases, J lost 3 bases, and 9 bases stayed unmatched. This CDR3 has 14 amino acids. CDR1 is SGHRS, CDR2 YFSETQ, per germline. The CDR3 sequence is CASSRTGGDYGYTF. The CDR3 coding sequence is TGCGCCAGCTCTCGGACAGGTGGCGACTATGGCTACACCTTC.

The chain recombines TRBV3-1 (or the pseudogene TRBV3-2) with TRBJ2-2; 9 nucleotides agree with TRBD2. Germline V gives CDR1 LGHDT, CDR2 YNNKEL (reference sequence). CDR3 size: 16 residues. The trim removed 5 bases at V and 3 bases at J, leaving 7 bases unmatched. The CDR3 loop is CASSNRLAGYTGELFF. CDR3 sequence (DNA): TGTGCCAGCAGCAATCGGCTAGCGGGATACACCGGGGAGCTGTTTTTT.

Comment on this clone: Distinct nucleotide sequences in the sample also encode this CDR3. The chain uses TRBV29-1 and TRBJ1-5; 9 nucleotides align to TRBD1. Unmatched junction bases numbered 8, after V lost 4 bases and J lost 4 bases. CDR3 length equals 15 residues. Germline CDR1 reads SQVTM; CDR2 reads ANQGSEA. The CDR3: CSVVGGTGRNQPQHF. The CDR3 nucleotides read TGCAGCGTTGTAGGTGGGACAGGGAGGAATCAGCCCCAGCATTTT.

This chain uses TRBV6-5 with TRBJ1-6, with TRBD1 identical over 8 bases. CDR3 length equals 15 residues. Trimming took 7 bases from V and 10 from J; bases not matched to a gene: 12. In germline, CDR1 is MNHEY, CDR2 SVGAGI. The CDR3 region is CASITGGYGESPLHF. CDR3 nucleotide sequence: TGTGCCAGCATAACAGGGGGTTATGGTGAGTCACCCCTCCACTTT.

The chain joins TRBV6-1 to TRBJ1-4; tentatively, D is TRBD1 (5 bases). Germline V gene lookup returns CDR1 MNHNS and CDR2 SASEGT. V dropped 5 bases and J dropped 8 bases, with 15 bases sitting between them. The CDR3 consists of 14 residues. CDR3 sequence: CASSYVRGREKLFF. In nucleotides, the CDR3 is TGTGCCAGCAGTTATGTACGGGGGAGGGAAAAACTGTTTTTT.

This clone occurred once. As DNA, the CDR3 is TGTGCCAGCAGCCAAGCGAGAGAGACCCAGTACTTC. This codes for CASSQARETQYF. The genes are TRBV3-1 (or the pseudogene TRBV3-2) and TRBJ2-5; D gene unclear. The germline V gene encodes CDR1 LGHDT and CDR2 YNNKEL (reference sequence). V shed 1 base and J shed 4 bases, with 4 bases lying between them. CDR3 length equals 12 residues.

This clone was picked up a small number of times. The CDR3 sequence is CASSPTGGTNTEAFF. The CDR3 nucleotides are TGTGCCAGCAGCCCTACAGGGGGAACGAACACTGAAGCTTTCTTT. The rearrangement uses TRBV9 and TRBJ1-1, with 8 bases that match TRBD1. Germline V lookup: CDR1 SGDLS, CDR2 YYNGEE. V lost 4 bases and J lost 1; bases outside the gene matches: 6. This CDR3 contains 15 residues.

This clone appeared a few times. The V call is TRBV10-3, the J call TRBJ2-7; D may be TRBD2 (5 bases). This CDR3 has 15 residues. Trimming took off 4 bases at V and 2 bases at J, with 15 bases between the two ends. The germline V gene encodes CDR1 ENHRY and CDR2 SYGVKD. This CDR3 reads CAISGGAAGTYEQYF. The CDR3 DNA sequence: TGTGCCATCAGTGGGGGAGCGGCCGGAACCTACGAGCAGTACTTC.

This rearrangement joins TRBV6-5 to TRBJ1-1, with TRBD1 matching over 7 bases. Germline trimming cut 8 bases from V and 10 bases from J; bases unmatched to any gene: 10. The CDR3 has 12 residues. Per the germline V gene, CDR1 is MNHEY and CDR2 is SVGAGI. The CDR3: CASEGTVLIAFF. The DNA for the CDR3 is TGTGCCAGCGAAGGGACAGTATTAATAGCTTTCTTT.

The rearrangement joins TRBV5-1 to TRBJ1-1; 10 bases match TRBD1. The CDR3 extends over 16 amino acids. V shed 4 bases and J 5 bases; nucleotides not matched to a gene: 11. The germline gives CDR1 SGHRS, CDR2 YFSETQ. In DNA form, the CDR3 reads TGCGCCAGCAGCAGGGACAGGGGTACGATGGGAACTGAAGCTTTCTTT. This translates into CASSRDRGTMGTEAFF. Looking up the rest from reference TRBV5-1 and TRBJ1-1 gives the full variable domain: KAGVTQTPRYLIKTRGQQVTLSCSPISGHRSVSWYQQTPGQGLQFLFEYFSETQRNKGNFPGRFSGRQFSNSRSEMNVSTLELGDSALYLCASSRDRGTMGTEAFFGQGTRLTVV.

CDR3 nucleotides: TGTGCCACCACGAGGCAAGCGTCGCCGACTGACGAGCAGTACTTC. Its translation is CATTRQASPTDEQYF. The V call is TRBV6-5, the J call TRBJ2-7; no clear D gene. The CDR3 is 15 residues long. Germline V gene lookup returns CDR1 MNHEY and CDR2 SVGAGI. The V and J ends lost 10 bases and 5 bases respectively, with 24 bases between them.

This clone was seen a few times. V is TRBV6-6 and J is TRBJ2-6; maybe TRBD1 (5 bases). The germline gives CDR1 MNHNY, CDR2 SVGAGI (reference sequence). Trimming took off 5 bases at V and 0 bases at J, with 14 bases between the two ends. The CDR3 totals 17 residues. CDR3 residues: CASSPPAGNSGANVLTF. The CDR3 DNA reads TGTGCCAGCAGTCCCCCGGCAGGGAACTCTGGGGCCAACGTCCTGACTTTC.

This chain connects TRBV19 to TRBJ1-1, with D possibly matching TRBD1 (5 bases). Per germline, CDR1 LNHDA and CDR2 SQIVND (reference sequence). The ends were cut back, 7 bases at V and 7 bases at J, with 25 bases in the middle. This CDR3 region has 16 residues. The CDR3 is CASTGRDGAHTNEAFF. The CDR3 region has the DNA TGTGCCAGTACGGGGAGGGACGGGGCACACACAAATGAAGCTTTCTTT.

The chain couples TRBV6-5 to TRBJ1-3; D is perhaps TRBD1 (6 bases). The CDR3 spans 16 residues. The V end was cut by 3 bases, the J end by 0 bases, with 12 bases between. The V gene's germline CDR1 is MNHEY and CDR2 SVGAGI. DNA for the CDR3: TGTGCCAGCAGTTATGACAGGTTGGACTCTGGAAACACCATATATTTT. Amino acid sequence: CASSYDRLDSGNTIYF.

This clone was picked up a small number of times. The rearrangement links TRBV10-3 to TRBJ1-2; D is ambiguous. The V gene's germline CDR1 is ENHRY and CDR2 SYGVKD. Trimming took off 0 bases at V and 6 bases at J, with 17 bases between the two ends. CDR3 length equals 16 residues. The DNA of the CDR3 is TGTGCCATCAGTGAGTCGAAAAGCAAGTCAAACGATGGCTACACCTTC. This codes for CAISESKSKSNDGYTF.